This TCR beta chain originates from a study of CD8 T cells in ankylosing spondylitis. Study-level findings and limits: In ankylosing spondylitis patients, matched synovial fluid reportedly showed significant enrichment of disease-linked clones. With a CD8+ phenotype, disease-linked clones were relatively rare in peripheral blood. A TCR beta motif of eight or nine highly homologous variants seemed to mark ankylosing spondylitis blood.

With 2 bases clipped from V and 4 bases from J, the junction kept 13 bases outside the gene matches. This CDR3 region has 18 residues. Germline V gene sequence: CDR1 SGHVS, CDR2 FNYEAQ. Comment on this clonotype: Its antigen remains unknown.

TCRdb re-called the 5' RACE reads with MiXCR, one entry per CDR3 protein. The table includes 390,000 or so distinct CDR3 sequences, 20% to 25% detected once. V is TRBV7-6 and J is TRBJ2-3; the match to TRBD2 covers 9 bases. The receptor comes from a male donor with ankylosing spondylitis. Source material: blood, either unsorted or a sorted T cell fraction (not recorded which). CDR3 DNA sequence: TGTGCCAGCAGCTTACGGGCTGCCGGCGGGAGGGGAGCAGATACGCAGTATTTT. Protein: CASSLRAAGGRGADTQYF.